The text below deals with one TCR beta chain. The sample belongs to a study of blood T cell repertoires in COVID-19. Background on the study: COVID-19 samples from acute and convalescent phases originated in the United States, Italy and Spain.

The authors' processing: How many nucleated cells were present was estimated from reference gene primer amplification. Generated by immunoSEQ multiplex PCR, the TCRdb table keeps only in-frame clones and is missing some. V and J calls and clone size are as listed in that table; D and trimming were resolved from the DNA. The top ten clones hold 9% to 15% of a sample with 200,000 to 250,000 clones, roughly 82% of them seen once. Germline V CDR1 and CDR2: SGHVS, FNYEAQ. V lost 5 bases and J lost 7, with 24 bases in between. The CDR3 runs to 16 residues. The sequence derives from a man at least 80 years old with acute or convalescent COVID-19. The material sequenced was peripheral blood. The V and J genes are TRBV7-6 and TRBJ2-7; perhaps TRBD1 as D (5 bases). This chain's CDR3 is CASSLGVGGPLEEQYF. DNA for the CDR3: TGTGCCAGCAGCCTAGGGGTCGGCGGCCCCCTTGAGGAGCAGTACTTC. Drawing the rest from reference TRBV7-6 and TRBJ2-7, the complete variable domain is GAGVSQSPRYKVTKRGQDVALRCDPISGHVSLYWYRQALGQGPEFLTYFNYEAQQDKSGLPNDRFSAERPEGSISTLTIQRTEQRDSAMYRCASSLGVGGPLEEQYFGPGTRLTVT.